This T cell receptor (beta chain) comes out of a study of vaccination and CD4 T cells after COVID-19. The wider study: Six males and four females, two Hispanic, made up the convalescents.

Notes on the study in general: SARS-CoV-2-reactive clonotypes rose nonsignificantly, with the median going from about 20 to 38.

The sample's treatment: approximately nine-day PBMC culture with coronavirus spike peptide pools or control peptides (ViraFEST assay). Wells that each held around 2 million PBMCs were cultured with around 9.4 IU/ml IL-2 and approximately 9.6 ug/ml peptide pools. Sequencing of the DNA from cultured CD4+ T cells was carried out with the Oncomine TCR Beta short-read assay. Cultured CD4+ T cells yielded the extracted genomic DNA. From the PCR reads, TCRdb called clonotypes with MiXCR, one entry per CDR3 protein. The sample lists 9,500 to 15,000 distinct CDR3 sequences, roughly 65% occurring once. CDR1 and CDR2 (germline): SNHLY, FYNNEI. The CDR3 is 15 amino acids. After removal of 7 bases from V and 8 bases from J, the junction contained 13 bases not matched to a gene. As regards this clonotype: Its specificity is unknown.

The sequence was obtained from a human donor who had recovered from COVID-19. The chain recombines TRBV2 with TRBJ2-1, with 8 positions matching TRBD2. The specimen sequenced was CD4+ T cells from blood, cultured in vitro. CDR3 nucleotide sequence: TGTGCCAGCACGATCTCGACGGGAGGGTACGATGAGCAGTTCTTC. It codes for CASTISTGGYDEQFF.